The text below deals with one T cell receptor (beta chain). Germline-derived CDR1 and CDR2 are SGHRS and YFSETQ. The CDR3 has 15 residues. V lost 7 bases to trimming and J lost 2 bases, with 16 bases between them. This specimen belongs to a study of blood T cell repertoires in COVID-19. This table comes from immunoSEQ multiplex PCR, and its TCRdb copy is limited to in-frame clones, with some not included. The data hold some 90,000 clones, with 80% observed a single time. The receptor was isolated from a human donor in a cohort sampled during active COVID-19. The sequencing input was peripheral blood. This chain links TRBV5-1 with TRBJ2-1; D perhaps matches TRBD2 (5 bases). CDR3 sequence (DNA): TGCGCCAGCGGCCTTATCGGGGTGCCCTACAATGAGCAGTTCTTC. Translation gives CASGLIGVPYNEQFF.